This entry lists 30 T cell receptor beta chains sequenced from one sample in a study of T cell responses to AZD1222 COVID-19 vaccine. Sequencing used immunoSEQ multiplex PCR; TCRdb keeps in-frame clones, though not all of them. The table includes 80,000 to 90,000 clones, 90% detected once. The sample was peripheral blood, taken 28 days after the second AZD1222 dose. The receptor set was obtained from an adult who received the AZD1222 COVID-19 vaccine.

The chain recombines TRBV19 with TRBJ1-5; maybe TRBD1 (6 bases). Germline V gene lookup returns CDR1 LNHDA and CDR2 SQIVND (reference sequence). V was pared by 3 bases and J by 6 bases, with 21 bases between. The CDR3 totals 17 residues. The CDR3 sequence is CASSIEHRVSPFQPQHF. Written as DNA, the CDR3 is TGTGCCAGTAGTATTGAGCACAGGGTTTCCCCATTTCAGCCCCAGCATTTT.

The chain links TRBV5-4 to TRBJ2-1, with D perhaps matching TRBD2 (5 bases). The CDR3 is 14 residues long. Germline V gene lookup returns CDR1 SGHNT and CDR2 YYREEE (reference sequence). The V gene lost 4 bases and the J gene lost 10 bases, with 18 bases spanning the gap. The CDR3 DNA follows: TGTGCCAGCAGCCCGGCCCCGCCTTCGGGAGAGCAGTTCTTC. It codes for CASSPAPPSGEQFF.

The rearrangement uses TRBV6-5 and TRBJ1-2, with D unclear. The germline V and J ends were trimmed by 6 bases and 2 bases, with 7 bases remaining between them. The CDR3 has 12 residues. Germline V gives CDR1 MNHEY, CDR2 SVGAGI. CDR3 in amino acids: CASRPPNYGYTF. CDR3 DNA: TGTGCCAGCAGACCACCAAACTATGGCTACACCTTC.

This clone was recorded once. This chain connects TRBV24-1 to TRBJ1-5; 8 nucleotides align to TRBD1. Per germline, CDR1 KGHDR and CDR2 SFDVKD. The CDR3 is 17 amino acids. J lost 0 bases, V lost 6 bases, and 9 bases had no gene match. The chain's CDR3 is CATSSGTGVYSNQPQHF. CDR3 nucleotides: TGTGCCACCAGTTCGGGGACAGGAGTTTATAGCAATCAGCCCCAGCATTTT.

The chain uses TRBV14 and TRBJ1-6; no firm D call. This CDR3 contains 16 residues. V lost 0 bases and J 2 bases, leaving 8 bases between the germline ends. The germline CDR1 and CDR2 sequences are SGHDN and FVKESK. The CDR3 DNA reads TGTGCCAGCAGCCAAGAAACGGGCCCCTATAATTCACCCCTCCACTTT. Translation gives CASSQETGPYNSPLHF.

As DNA, the CDR3 is TGTGCCAGCAGCCCCCCCCCTTGGCAGGGGAAAACTGAAGCTTTCTTT. Translated: CASSPPPWQGKTEAFF. This rearrangement joins TRBV11-2 to TRBJ1-1; D possibly corresponds to TRBD1 (6 bases). Trimming removed 5 bases from V and 5 bases from J, with 21 bases in between. Germline-derived CDR1 and CDR2 are SGHAT and FQNNGV. This CDR3 has 16 amino acids.

V and J are TRBV7-2 and TRBJ1-4; D is unresolved. CDR1 SGHTA and CDR2 FQGNSA come from the germline V gene. This CDR3 comprises 13 residues. With 5 bases removed from V and 3 bases from J, the gap between germline ends came to 7 bases. CDR3 DNA sequence: TGTGCCAGCAGCAACGGGCCTAATGAAAAACTGTTTTTT. Translation gives CASSNGPNEKLFF. Complete variable domain (other parts from reference TRBV7-2 and TRBJ1-4): GAGVSQSPSNKVTEKGKDVELRCDPISGHTALYWYRQSLGQGLEFLIYFQGNSAPDKSGLPSDRFSAERTGGSVSTLTIQRTQQEDSAVYLCASSNGPNEKLFFGSGTQLSVL.

The rearrangement joins TRBV25-1 to TRBJ1-5; 8 bases align to TRBD1. Germline assignment: CDR1 MGHDK and CDR2 SYGVNS. V trimming: 3 bases; J trimming: 4 bases; junction bases outside the gene matches: 8. The CDR3 is 16 residues long. The CDR3, as DNA: TGTGCCAGCAGTGACTCAGGGGGCTACGGGAATCAGCCCCAGCATTTT. It specifies CASSDSGGYGNQPQHF.

The sample holds one count of this clone. This chain links TRBV7-2 with TRBJ1-6, with D uncertain. Germline V gene data show CDR1 as SGHTA and CDR2 as FQGNSA. This CDR3 spans 13 amino acids. The V end lost 1 base, the J end lost 14 bases, and 12 bases lay between the germline ends. The chain's CDR3 is CASSLEAGHSLHF. Written as DNA, the CDR3 is TGTGCCAGCAGCTTAGAGGCGGGCCACTCCCTCCACTTT.

The chain joins TRBV5-1 to TRBJ1-1; 8 bases fit TRBD1. The CDR3 runs to 16 residues. V lost 2 bases, J lost 2 bases, and 8 bases stayed unmatched. Germline CDR1 and CDR2: SGHRS and YFSETQ. The CDR3 is CASSLQGVGGNTEAFF. The CDR3, as DNA: TGCGCCAGCAGCTTACAGGGGGTCGGGGGTAACACTGAAGCTTTCTTT.

V is TRBV24-1 and J is TRBJ1-5; D is unclear. This CDR3 has 15 residues. V was pared by 2 bases and J by 3 bases, with 10 bases between. Looked up from germline, CDR1 is KGHDR and CDR2 is SFDVKD. The CDR3 DNA sequence: TGTGCCACCAGTGATTCGTACCAGGTCAATCAGCCCCAGCATTTT. It is translated as CATSDSYQVNQPQHF.

This clone was picked up one time. The chain is built from TRBV6-5 and TRBJ2-2, with TRBD1 matching over 7 bases. Per germline, CDR1 MNHEY and CDR2 SVGAGI. J gave up 1 base and V 6 bases, and 5 bases lay outside the gene matches. The CDR3 covers 15 residues. The CDR3 sequence is CASRKTGRNTGELFF. The CDR3 nucleotides read TGTGCCAGCAGGAAGACAGGGAGGAACACCGGGGAGCTGTTTTTT.

V is TRBV3-1 (or the pseudogene TRBV3-2) and J is TRBJ1-6, with a weak D call TRBD1 (5 bases). This CDR3 contains 17 residues. V gave up 0 bases and J gave up 9 bases, with 18 bases separating them. Germline values: CDR1 LGHDT, CDR2 YNNKEL (reference sequence). The CDR3: CASSQDPAGANGSPLHF. CDR3 sequence (DNA): TGTGCCAGCAGCCAAGATCCAGCCGGGGCCAACGGTTCACCCCTCCACTTT.

The CDR3 sequence: CASSLAPQGWNTGELFF. In DNA form, the CDR3 reads TGTGCCAGCAGCTTAGCCCCCCAGGGGTGGAACACCGGGGAGCTGTTTTTT. V and J are TRBV7-9 and TRBJ2-2; D may be TRBD1 (6 bases). Germline V CDR1 and CDR2: SEHNR, FQNEAQ (reference sequence). The CDR3 sequence is 17 residues long. The V end was cut by 0 bases, the J end by 1 base, with 12 bases between.

V gene TRBV20-1 combines with J gene TRBJ2-7; perhaps TRBD2 as D (5 bases). V shed 3 bases and J shed 0 bases, with 15 bases lying between them. The germline V gene encodes CDR1 DFQATT and CDR2 SNEGSKA (reference sequence). CDR3 size: 15 residues. For the CDR3, the DNA is TGCAGTGCTAGTTCAAATCTAGGGAGCTCCTACGAGCAGTACTTC. It encodes CSASSNLGSSYEQYF.

A remark on this clone: This same CDR3 is encoded by further DNA sequences in the sample. This chain links TRBV6-5 with TRBJ1-2; D is possibly TRBD1 (5 bases). Germline V gene lookup returns CDR1 MNHEY and CDR2 SVGAGI. Trimming left V 2 bases short and J 2 bases short, with 6 bases between. This CDR3 region has 13 residues. CDR3 DNA sequence: TGTGCCAGCAGTTACCGACAGAACTATGGCTACACCTTC. Translation gives CASSYRQNYGYTF.

This chain links TRBV2 with TRBJ1-1; D may be TRBD1 (5 bases). Germline CDR1 and CDR2: SNHLY and FYNNEI. This CDR3 is built from 14 residues. V was cut by 6 bases and J by 9 bases, with 20 bases left in between. The CDR3 sequence is CASRPDSPSPQAFF. In nucleotides, the CDR3 is TGTGCCAGCAGGCCCGACAGTCCTTCGCCTCAAGCTTTCTTT. Variable domain in full (rest from reference TRBV2 and TRBJ1-1): EPEVTQTPSHQVTQMGQEVILRCVPISNHLYFYWYRQILGQKVEFLVSFYNNEISEKSEIFDDQFSVERPDGSNFTLKIRSTKLEDSAMYFCASRPDSPSPQAFFGQGTRLTVV.

The gene calls are TRBV28 and TRBJ1-2; D gene uncertain. The CDR3 is made up of 11 amino acids. V lost 3 bases to trimming and J lost 7 bases, with 6 bases between them. CDR1 and CDR2 from the germline V gene are MDHEN and SYDVKM. The CDR3 spells CASSFSRGYTF. CDR3 sequence (DNA): TGTGCCAGCAGTTTCTCTCGTGGCTACACCTTC.

The V gene is TRBV3-1 (or the pseudogene TRBV3-2), the J gene TRBJ2-5; possibly TRBD2 for D (6 bases). The CDR3 loop spans 16 amino acids. Trimming took 4 bases from V and 2 from J, leaving 17 bases between them. Germline V lookup: CDR1 LGHDT, CDR2 YNNKEL (reference sequence). The CDR3 loop is CASSREVAGSQETQYF. The CDR3 nucleotides read TGTGCCAGCAGCCGCGAAGTTGCGGGGTCACAAGAGACCCAGTACTTC.

This chain joins TRBV19 and TRBJ2-5; no clear D gene. Germline lookup yields CDR1 LNHDA and CDR2 SQIVND (reference sequence). This CDR3 has 15 residues. The V and J ends lost 5 bases and 0 bases respectively, with 13 bases between them. CDR3 coding DNA: TGTGCCAGTAGTCCCCGCTGGGGAAACCAAGAGACCCAGTACTTC. Translation gives CASSPRWGNQETQYF.

The J gene is TRBJ2-7, the V gene TRBV5-4; D might be TRBD1 or TRBD2, each matching 5 bases. Germline V gene sequence: CDR1 SGHNT, CDR2 YYREEE (reference sequence). Deletions cut 2 bases from V and 2 bases from J, with 11 bases between. CDR3 size: 14 residues. CDR3 sequence (DNA): TGTGCCAGCAGCTTAATAGGGACCACCTACGAGCAGTACTTC. Translating it yields CASSLIGTTYEQYF.

In DNA, the CDR3 is TGTGCCAGCGGGGGACCCGGGAGGCGAGGCTACACCTTC. It codes for CASGGPGRRGYTF. The rearrangement links TRBV9 to TRBJ1-2; D is possibly TRBD1 (5 bases). Germline V gives CDR1 SGDLS, CDR2 YYNGEE. Between the trimmed V and J ends, which lost 7 bases and 8 bases, there was a span of 18 bases. The CDR3 loop spans 13 amino acids.

V and J are TRBV24-1 and TRBJ2-4; D is possibly TRBD2 (6 bases). Germline V gene sequence: CDR1 KGHDR, CDR2 SFDVKD. The V gene lost 0 bases and the J gene lost 1 base, with 12 bases spanning the gap. This CDR3 region has 17 residues. DNA for the CDR3: TGTGCCACCAGTGATTTGTTCGGGAGCGGGGCCAAAAACATTCAGTACTTC. Protein: CATSDLFGSGAKNIQYF.

V usage is TRBV4-3 and J usage is TRBJ2-3; 7 positions agree with TRBD1. Per the germline V gene, CDR1 is LGHNA and CDR2 is YSLEER. The CDR3 runs to 14 residues. Germline trimming cut 3 bases from V and 3 bases from J; bases unmatched to any gene: 3. As DNA, the CDR3 is TGCGCCAGCAGCCATCAGACAGGGACAGATACGCAGTATTTT. This codes for CASSHQTGTDTQYF.

The rearrangement links TRBV9 to TRBJ1-6, with 7 bases aligning to TRBD1. CDR3 length: 15 residues. The germline gives CDR1 SGDLS, CDR2 YYNGEE. Losses at the gene ends were 4 bases for V and 9 bases for J; bases not matched to a gene: 10. Here the CDR3 reads CASSPEPDRASPLHF. The CDR3 nucleotides are TGTGCCAGCAGCCCCGAACCTGACAGGGCTTCACCCCTCCACTTT.

The genes are TRBV6-1 and TRBJ1-2; maybe TRBD1 (5 bases). CDR3 length equals 14 residues. In germline, CDR1 is MNHNS, CDR2 SASEGT. V was trimmed by 2 bases and J by 9 bases, leaving 16 bases between them. The CDR3 is CASSESAGPLSYTF. CDR3 in DNA: TGTGCCAGCAGTGAATCAGCGGGACCTCTTAGCTACACCTTC.

The J gene is TRBJ1-6, the V gene TRBV7-4; the D is unclear. Trimming cost V 10 bases and J 7 bases, with 14 bases left between them. The CDR3 loop spans 13 amino acids. Germline V gene data show CDR1 as SGHVT and CDR2 as SQSDAQ. The CDR3: CANLDPSNSPLHF. The CDR3 coding sequence is TGTGCCAATCTTGACCCTTCAAATTCACCCCTCCACTTT.

The chain recombines TRBV5-1 with TRBJ1-1; D call uncertain. Per germline, CDR1 SGHRS and CDR2 YFSETQ. The CDR3 has 11 amino acids. The germline V and J ends were trimmed by 4 bases and 2 bases, with 3 bases remaining between them. The CDR3 spells CASSQNTEAFF. DNA of the CDR3: TGCGCCAGCAGCCAAAACACTGAAGCTTTCTTT.

This chain connects TRBV5-1 to TRBJ1-5; 8 bases match TRBD1. In germline, CDR1 is SGHRS, CDR2 YFSETQ. The CDR3 is 15 amino acids. J lost 0 bases, V lost 4 bases, and 3 bases had no gene match. The CDR3 loop reads CASSPGTGSNQPQHF. The DNA of the CDR3 is TGCGCCAGCAGCCCCGGGACAGGTAGCAATCAGCCCCAGCATTTT.

The chain uses TRBV9 and TRBJ2-2; TRBD1 agrees at 8 bases. This CDR3 spans 16 amino acids. The germline gives CDR1 SGDLS, CDR2 YYNGEE. V dropped 0 bases and J dropped 1; count of bases not matched to a gene: 2. The CDR3 here is CASSVGGQVNTGELFF. DNA of the CDR3: TGTGCCAGCAGCGTAGGGGGACAGGTGAACACCGGGGAGCTGTTTTTT.